These 5 T cell receptor beta chains originate from one sample sequenced in a study of response to subunit inactivated influenza vaccine (dated by TCRdb to between 2017 and 2018). Libraries came from RT-PCR. Sequencing used an Illumina HiSeq 2500. TCRdb reanalyzed the raw reads on its own, using fastp at Q25 for trimming and MiXCR for clone calling, and kept in-frame beta chains. Rows with a matching CDR3 protein are joined into one entry that keeps the most common DNA and genes. The sample records about 180,000 distinct CDR3 sequences, around 9% of which are singletons. Jointly, the top ten make up approximately 11% of the sample. Material: non-naive T cells sorted from PBMCs, obtained on the day of vaccination. This specimen's cell subset or site label, interpreted: memory T cell fraction. These receptors all come from a man over 45 who received an inactivated influenza vaccine. Donor details come from another sample of the same person, matched by shared clones.

J is TRBJ2-7 and V is TRBV28; 7 nucleotides align to TRBD2. The CDR3 contains 15 residues. With V trimmed by 2 bases and J by 3 bases, 7 bases remained unmatched. The germline V gene encodes CDR1 MDHEN and CDR2 SYDVKM. The chain's CDR3 is CASSLPSGTLYEQYF. The CDR3 DNA sequence: TGTGCCAGCAGTTTACCGAGCGGGACTCTCTACGAGCAGTACTTC. The full variable domain, in which reference TRBV28 and TRBJ2-7 provide the parts outside the CDR3, is DVKVTQSSRYLVKRTGEKVFLECVQDMDHENMFWYRQDPGLGLRLIYFSYDVKMKEKGDIPEGYSVSREKKERFSLILESASTNQTSMYLCASSLPSGTLYEQYFGPGTRLTVT.

The chain is built from TRBV28 and TRBJ2-7; D is unresolved. Trimming removed 5 bases from V and 0 bases from J, with 14 bases in between. CDR1 and CDR2 (germline): MDHEN, SYDVKM. This CDR3 comprises 15 residues. For the CDR3, the DNA is TGTGCCAGCAGTGAAATTCCCAGGAGCTCCTACGAGCAGTACTTC. It yields the protein CASSEIPRSSYEQYF.

The table lists this clonotype with a few counts. CDR3 sequence: CASSSGQGPTDTQYF. The DNA for the CDR3 is TGTGCCAGCAGCTCCGGACAGGGACCCACAGATACGCAGTATTTT. The rearrangement joins TRBV7-2 to TRBJ2-3, with 8 bases lining up with TRBD1. The junction had 5 bases not matched to a gene; V was cut back by 4 bases and J by 2 bases. CDR3 length equals 15 residues. Germline V lookup: CDR1 SGHTA, CDR2 FQGNSA.

This clonotype turned up a few times. V is TRBV5-1 and J is TRBJ1-1; a possible D gene is TRBD1 (5 bases). Trimming took 7 bases from V and 2 from J, leaving 21 bases between them. Germline CDR1 reads SGHRS; CDR2 reads YFSETQ. The CDR3 loop spans 16 amino acids. In nucleotides, the CDR3 is TGCGCCAGCCGACAGACAACACCTTCCATAAACACTGAAGCTTTCTTT. Translating it yields CASRQTTPSINTEAFF.

The DNA for the CDR3 is TGTGCCAGTAGTATAGAAGGGGGCGGTTTTCGGCCCCAGCATTTT. This codes for CASSIEGGGFRPQHF. The chain combines TRBV19 with TRBJ1-5; 7 bases are shared with TRBD1. CDR3 length: 15 residues. Germline V gene data show CDR1 as LNHDA and CDR2 as SQIVND (reference sequence). Germline trimming cut 0 bases from V and 9 bases from J; bases unmatched to any gene: 8.